This TCR beta chain is drawn from a study of shared clonotypes between healthy human individuals. Genomic DNA from each subset was divided evenly over several immunoSEQ plates. Sequencing was performed with immunoSEQ multiplex PCR; in TCRdb, only in-frame clones are kept and a portion is missing. Seen here are around 450,000 clones, roughly three quarters observed once, and the top ten hold around 14%. The CDR3 covers 16 residues. V was cut by 0 bases and J by 7 bases, with 17 bases left in between. Germline-derived CDR1 and CDR2 are SGDLS and YYNGEE. This chain joins TRBV9 and TRBJ2-1; D might be TRBD1 or TRBD2, each matching 6 bases. The sequence came from a woman aged 40 to 50 in good health. Some clones in this sample may be carry-over from other donors' samples. Sequences were obtained from PBMCs. The DNA of the CDR3 is TGTGCCAGCAGCGTAGACCCGTTCGGGGGCAGGAATGAGCAGTTCTTC. Protein: CASSVDPFGGRNEQFF.